These T cell receptor beta chains were read from a single sample in a study of OX40 agonist ivuxolimab in advanced cancers. Sequenced by immunoSEQ multiplex PCR; TCRdb stores in-frame clones only, minus some. The sample consists of fewer than 20,000 clones, approximately 85% of them appearing once. The sample consisted of CD4+ or CD8+ T cells sorted from blood, taken in a trial of the OX40 agonist ivuxolimab. Receptors were obtained from an adult with an advanced solid tumor such as melanoma, head and neck, liver or kidney cancer. CDR3s include the opening cysteine and the closing phenylalanine or tryptophan. Each record gives: V gene, J gene, D gene, clone size, CDR3 protein, CDR3 DNA. A D gene is named only where the DNA matches it firmly. Clone size appears in some rows only: once, few, many, or a class for an expanded clone.

>TRBV9|TRBJ2-3|TRBD2|once
CASSVETSGGSRTQYF
TGTGCCAGCAGCGTAGAGACTAGCGGGGGTTCGCGTACGCAGTATTTT
>TRBV27|TRBJ2-1|NA|once
CASSLAGFSNEQFF
TGTGCCAGCAGCCTCGCGGGGTTCTCCAATGAGCAGTTCTTC
>TRBV7-8|TRBJ2-1|NA|NA
CASSFGGAGSYNEQFF
TGTGCCAGCAGCTTTGGCGGGGCCGGCTCCTACAATGAGCAGTTCTTC
>TRBV11-1|TRBJ1-1|NA|NA
CASSLGGARTEAFF
TGTGCCAGCAGCTTGGGGGGGGCCCGCACTGAAGCTTTCTTT
>TRBV4-1|TRBJ2-7|NA|NA
CASSQVAGGETYEQYF
TGCGCCAGCAGCCAAGTCGCTGGGGGCGAAACCTACGAGCAGTACTTC
>TRBV11-2|TRBJ2-7|TRBD2|NA
CASSLGAGGGYEQYF
TGTGCCAGCAGCTTAGGGGCGGGAGGAGGATACGAGCAGTACTTC
>TRBV11-3|TRBJ2-1|TRBD2|NA
CASSAGTSGSSSYNEQFF
TGTGCCAGCAGCGCCGGGACTAGCGGGAGTAGCTCCTACAATGAGCAGTTCTTC
>TRBV7-6|TRBJ2-6|NA|NA
CASSGTGANVLTF
TGTGCCAGCAGCGGAACTGGGGCCAACGTCCTGACTTTC
>TRBV4-1|TRBJ2-1|NA|NA
CASSQRSSSYNEQFF
TGCGCCAGCAGCCAAAGGAGTAGCTCCTACAATGAGCAGTTCTTC
>TRBV7-8|TRBJ2-1|NA|NA
CASSPEDSYNEQFF
TGTGCCAGCAGCCCCGAGGATTCCTACAATGAGCAGTTCTTC